The T cell receptor delta chain under discussion was sequenced for a study of Vδ1+ human thymocytes. Overall study results and limits: Thymic TRG and TRD repertoires appeared highly polyclonal.

RNA was extracted from the cells and then reverse transcribed. Pooled V-gene forward primers with one constant-region reverse primer generated the CDR3 amplicons by multiplex PCR. TCRdb reprocessed the multiplex PCR reads using CATT. This sample has 45,000 to 60,000 delta-chain clones; less than 15% occur once, and the top ten carry 0.3% to 0.45%. Germline V lookup: CDR1 NSMFDY, CDR2 ISSIKDK. This CDR3 has 20 amino acids. The V segment lost 5 bases and the J segment 0 bases; nucleotides outside the gene matches: 23. Worth noting for this clone: Its antigen is currently unknown.

The TCR sequence derives from a girl under three years old who had congenital heart surgery. The material sequenced was Vdelta1+ gamma-delta thymocytes from the thymus. The subset: FACS-sorted CD3+ TCRalphabeta- TCRVdelta1+ TCRVdelta2- thymocytes. The V call is TRAV29/DV5, the J call TRDJ1; 9 bases agree with TRDD2. CDR3: CAAVPSYPEYWGPYTDKLIF. The CDR3 nucleotides read TGTGCAGCGGTACCTTCCTACCCCGAGTACTGGGGCCCGTACACCGATAAACTCATCTTT.